This TCR beta chain was sequenced for a study of vaccination and CD4 T cells after COVID-19. Study overall: Six males and four females, two of them Hispanic, were enrolled as convalescents. Post-vaccine sample collection happened at a median of 72 days after dose two, ranging 14 to 241. Overall study results and limits: A median 86.3% of convalescent patients' SARS-CoV-2-reactive clones emerged only after vaccination.

The treatment denotes: 10-day PBMC culture with coronavirus spike peptide pools or control peptides (ViraFEST assay). This CDR3 is 12 amino acids long. The ends were cut back, 0 bases at V and 9 bases at J, with 12 bases in the middle. CDR1 is DFQATT, CDR2 SNEGSKA, per germline (reference sequence). The Oncomine TCR Beta short-read assay was what sequenced the DNA obtained from cultured CD4+ T cells. It was from cultured CD4+ T cells that genomic DNA was extracted. TCRdb re-analysed the PCR reads in MiXCR, keeping a single row per CDR3 protein. The repertoire holds 17,000 or so distinct CDR3 sequences, with roughly 60% as singletons. As concerns this clonotype: Its antigen is undetermined.

This specimen was CD4+ T cells from blood, cultured in vitro, taken after SARS-CoV-2 vaccination. This clonotype originated in a human donor who had recovered from COVID-19. The chain employs TRBV20-1 and TRBJ2-7; tentatively, D is TRBD2 (6 bases). The chain's CDR3 is CSAREGLLTQYF. DNA of the CDR3: TGCAGTGCTAGAGAGGGACTCTTGACGCAGTACTTC.